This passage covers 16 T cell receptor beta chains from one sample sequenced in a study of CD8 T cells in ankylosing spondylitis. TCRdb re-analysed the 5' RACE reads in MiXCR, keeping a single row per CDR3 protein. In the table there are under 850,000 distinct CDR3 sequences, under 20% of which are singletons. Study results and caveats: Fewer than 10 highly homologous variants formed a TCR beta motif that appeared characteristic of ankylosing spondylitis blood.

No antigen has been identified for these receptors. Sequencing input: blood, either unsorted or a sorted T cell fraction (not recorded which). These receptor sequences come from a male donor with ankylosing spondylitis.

In DNA form, the CDR3 reads TGCGCCAGCAGCTTTCAGATCGAGCAGTTCTTC. Amino acid sequence: CASSFQIEQFF. This chain uses TRBV5-1 with TRBJ2-1; D is undetermined. V lost 2 bases to trimming and J lost 10 bases, with 7 bases between them. CDR1 and CDR2 (germline): SGHRS, YFSETQ. This CDR3 region has 11 residues.

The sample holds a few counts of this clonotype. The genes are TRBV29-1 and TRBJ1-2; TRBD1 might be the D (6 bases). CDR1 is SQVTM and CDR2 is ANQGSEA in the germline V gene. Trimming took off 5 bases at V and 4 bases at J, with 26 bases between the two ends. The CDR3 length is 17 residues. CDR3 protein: CSVQKGASGDRSYGYTF. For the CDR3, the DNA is TGCAGCGTTCAAAAAGGGGCTTCAGGGGACCGAAGCTATGGCTACACCTTC.

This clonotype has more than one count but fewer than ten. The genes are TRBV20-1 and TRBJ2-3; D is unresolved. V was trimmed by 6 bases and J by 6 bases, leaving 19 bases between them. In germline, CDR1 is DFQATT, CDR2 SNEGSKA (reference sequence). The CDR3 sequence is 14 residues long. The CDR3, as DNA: TGCAGTGCATTTTTCCCCGACCATAGGGATACGCAGTATTTT. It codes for CSAFFPDHRDTQYF.

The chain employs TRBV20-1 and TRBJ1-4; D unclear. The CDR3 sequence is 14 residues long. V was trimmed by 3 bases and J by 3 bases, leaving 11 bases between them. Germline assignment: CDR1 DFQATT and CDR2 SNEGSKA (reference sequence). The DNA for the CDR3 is TGCAGTGCTAGTGCCCACTCAGCTAATGAAAAACTGTTTTTT. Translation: CSASAHSANEKLFF.

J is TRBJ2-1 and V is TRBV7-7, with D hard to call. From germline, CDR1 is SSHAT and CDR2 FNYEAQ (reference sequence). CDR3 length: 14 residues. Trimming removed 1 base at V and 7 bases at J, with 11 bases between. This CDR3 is CASSLDSARNEQFF. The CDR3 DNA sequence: TGTGCCAGCAGCTTAGACAGTGCTAGAAATGAGCAGTTCTTC. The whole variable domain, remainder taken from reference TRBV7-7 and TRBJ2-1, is GAGVSQSPRYKVTKRGQDVTLRCDPISSHATLYWYQQALGQGPEFLTYFNYEAQPDKSGLPSDRFSAERPEGSISTLTIQRTEQRDSAMYRCASSLDSARNEQFFGPGTRLTVL.

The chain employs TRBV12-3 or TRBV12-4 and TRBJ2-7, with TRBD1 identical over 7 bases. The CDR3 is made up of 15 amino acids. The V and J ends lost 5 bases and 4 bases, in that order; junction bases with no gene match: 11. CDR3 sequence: CASSTYRDSDYEQYF. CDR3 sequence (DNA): TGTGCCAGCAGTACTTACCGGGACAGTGATTACGAGCAGTACTTC.

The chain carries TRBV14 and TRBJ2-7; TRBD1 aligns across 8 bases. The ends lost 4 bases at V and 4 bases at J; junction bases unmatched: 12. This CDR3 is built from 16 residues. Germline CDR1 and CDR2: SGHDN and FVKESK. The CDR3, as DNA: TGTGCCAGCAGCCTCCACTCCGGGACAGGCATGTACGAGCAGTACTTC. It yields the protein CASSLHSGTGMYEQYF. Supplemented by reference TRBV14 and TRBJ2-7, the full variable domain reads EAGVTQFPSHSVIEKGQTVTLRCDPISGHDNLYWYRRVMGKEIKFLLHFVKESKQDESGMPNNRFLAERTGGTYSTLKVQPAELEDSGVYFCASSLHSGTGMYEQYFGPGTRLTVT.

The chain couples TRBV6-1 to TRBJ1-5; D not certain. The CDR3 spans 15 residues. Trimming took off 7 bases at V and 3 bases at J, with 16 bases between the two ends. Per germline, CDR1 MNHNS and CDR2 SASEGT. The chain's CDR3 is CASTANGGPNQPQHF. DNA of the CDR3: TGTGCCAGCACCGCGAACGGAGGGCCCAATCAGCCCCAGCATTTT.

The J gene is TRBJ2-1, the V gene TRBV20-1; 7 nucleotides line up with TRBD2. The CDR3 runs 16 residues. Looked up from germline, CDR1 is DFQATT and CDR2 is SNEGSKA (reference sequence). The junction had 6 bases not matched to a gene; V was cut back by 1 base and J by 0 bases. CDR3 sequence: CSARATSESSYNEQFF. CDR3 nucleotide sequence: TGCAGTGCTAGAGCTACTAGCGAGAGCTCCTACAATGAGCAGTTCTTC.

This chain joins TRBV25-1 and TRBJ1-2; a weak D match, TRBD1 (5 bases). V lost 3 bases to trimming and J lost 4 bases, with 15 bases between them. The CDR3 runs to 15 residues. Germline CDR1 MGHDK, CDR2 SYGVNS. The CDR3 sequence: CASSDNGRDFYGYTF. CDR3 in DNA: TGTGCCAGCAGTGATAATGGCAGGGACTTCTATGGCTACACCTTC.

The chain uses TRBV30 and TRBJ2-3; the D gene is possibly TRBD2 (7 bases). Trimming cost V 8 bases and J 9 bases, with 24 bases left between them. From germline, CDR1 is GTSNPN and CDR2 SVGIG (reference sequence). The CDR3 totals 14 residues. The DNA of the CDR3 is TGTGCCCGCCGGACGGCGGGGGCGGCCCGCACGCAGTATTTT. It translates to CARRTAGAARTQYF.

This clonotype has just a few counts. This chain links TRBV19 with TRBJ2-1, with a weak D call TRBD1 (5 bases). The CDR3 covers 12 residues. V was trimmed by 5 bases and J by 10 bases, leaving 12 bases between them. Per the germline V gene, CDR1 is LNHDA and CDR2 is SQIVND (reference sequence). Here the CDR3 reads CASSPPGYEQFF. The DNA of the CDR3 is TGTGCCAGTAGTCCTCCAGGGTACGAGCAGTTCTTC.

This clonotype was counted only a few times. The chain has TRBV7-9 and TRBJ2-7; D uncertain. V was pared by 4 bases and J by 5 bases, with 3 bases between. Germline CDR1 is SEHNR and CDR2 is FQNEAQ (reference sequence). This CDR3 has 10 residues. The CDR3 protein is CASSSNEQYF. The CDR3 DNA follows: TGTGCCAGCAGCTCGAACGAGCAGTACTTC.

The CDR3: CASSLGGREEEKLFF. In DNA, the CDR3 is TGTGCCAGCAGTTTAGGGGGACGGGAGGAGGAAAAACTGTTTTTT. J is TRBJ1-4 and V is TRBV12-3 or TRBV12-4, with D perhaps TRBD1 (5 bases). The length of the CDR3 is 15 residues. Trimming cost V 1 base and J 8 bases, with 14 bases left between them.

The CDR3 nucleotides read TGCGCCAGCAGCCAAGAGGGGGTGCCTGAGCAGTTCTTC. Its protein is CASSQEGVPEQFF. J is TRBJ2-1 and V is TRBV4-1; perhaps D is TRBD1 or TRBD2 (5 bases each). The CDR3 loop spans 13 amino acids. Looked up from germline, CDR1 is MGHRA and CDR2 is YSYEKL. Trimming took off 0 bases at V and 9 bases at J, with 9 bases between the two ends.

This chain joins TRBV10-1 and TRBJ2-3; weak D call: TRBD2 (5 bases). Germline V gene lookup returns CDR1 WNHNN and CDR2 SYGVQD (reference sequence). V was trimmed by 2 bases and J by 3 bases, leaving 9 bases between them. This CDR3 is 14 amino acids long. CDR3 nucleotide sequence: TGCGCCAGCAGTGAGGATAGCGCGACAGATACGCAGTATTTT. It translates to CASSEDSATDTQYF.